The clone carrying this T cell receptor beta chain has ten or more counts. The antigen is undetermined. The data were obtained in a study of response to subunit inactivated influenza vaccine. The study, taken as a whole, reports: Each seasonal flu vaccination may recruit only limited new T cells, authors suggested.

With V trimmed by 4 bases and J by 0 bases, 19 bases remained unmatched. The germline V gene encodes CDR1 MNHEY and CDR2 SVGEGT. CDR3 size: 22 residues. TCRdb re-called the RT-PCR reads through MiXCR, storing one row per CDR3 protein. The data contain around 470,000 distinct CDR3 sequences, roughly 7.9% of them singletons. The sample consisted of PBMCs from blood, taken 23 to 25 months after vaccination. This rearrangement joins TRBV6-2 or TRBV6-3 to TRBJ2-2, with 11 bases matching TRBD2. The receptor was isolated from a man between 50 and 75 years old who received an inactivated influenza vaccine. The CDR3 protein is CASSSDRWTTSGRPANTGELFF. In DNA form, the CDR3 reads TGTGCCAGCAGTTCGGACAGGTGGACCACTAGCGGGAGACCCGCGAACACCGGGGAGCTGTTTTTT.